Following are 23 T cell receptor beta chains from one sample sequenced in a study of blood T cell repertoires in COVID-19. The method was immunoSEQ multiplex PCR; TCRdb's version includes in-frame clones alone and lacks a portion of them. Of more than 400,000 clones listed, roughly 91% are singletons. Sequencing was performed on PBMCs or T cells enriched from blood (not recorded which). Receptor source: a man aged 18 to 30 who had recovered from COVID-19.

The V gene is TRBV23-1, the J gene TRBJ1-5; unclear D gene. TRBV23-1 is an open reading frame whose function is uncertain. The CDR3 extends over 12 amino acids. V was trimmed by 7 bases and J by 9 bases, leaving 13 bases between them. Here the CDR3 reads CASIGGKRPQHF. Written as DNA, the CDR3 is TGCGCCAGCATAGGAGGGAAACGGCCCCAGCATTTT.

This clone was recorded many times. The chain employs TRBV11-2 and TRBJ2-2; D might be TRBD2 (6 bases). Trimming cost V 6 bases and J 5 bases, with 10 bases left between them. Germline CDR1 SGHAT, CDR2 FQNNGV. The CDR3 totals 13 residues. For the CDR3, the DNA is TGTGCCAGCAGTGAGGGGAGGACCGGGGAGCTGTTTTTT. Its protein product is CASSEGRTGELFF. The whole variable domain, remainder taken from reference TRBV11-2 and TRBJ2-2, is EAGVAQSPRYKIIEKRQSVAFWCNPISGHATLYWYQQILGQGPKLLIQFQNNGVVDDSQLPKDRFSAERLKGVDSTLKIQPAKLEDSAVYLCASSEGRTGELFFGEGSRLTVL.

J is TRBJ2-3 and V is TRBV2, with TRBD2 identical over 7 bases. V lost 10 bases to trimming and J lost 3 bases; unmatched junction nucleotides: 7. CDR3 length: 13 amino acids. Germline assignment: CDR1 SNHLY and CDR2 FYNNEI. The CDR3 region has the DNA TGTGCCACGGGACTATATATGACAGATACGCAGTATTTT. Translating gives CATGLYMTDTQYF.

V gene TRBV27 combines with J gene TRBJ2-3, with 14 bases aligning to TRBD2. The CDR3 runs to 15 residues. V shed 8 bases, J shed 5 bases, and the junction held 6 bases outside the gene matches. The germline V gene has CDR1 MNHEY and CDR2 SMNVEV (reference sequence). The chain's CDR3 is CASRGTSGRGDTQYF. The DNA for the CDR3 is TGTGCCAGCCGGGGGACTAGCGGGAGAGGAGATACGCAGTATTTT.

V and J are TRBV19 and TRBJ1-3, with D maybe TRBD1 (6 bases). V was clipped by 3 bases and J by 1 base, with 10 bases between them. The CDR3 extends over 15 amino acids. CDR1 and CDR2 (germline): LNHDA, SQIVND (reference sequence). Here the CDR3 DNA reads TGTGCCAGTAGTATCGACAGGACATCTGGAAACACCATATATTTT. It is translated as CASSIDRTSGNTIYF.

This clone was seen a single time. CDR3 DNA: TGTGCCAGCAGCCCCTTCCCGAACGGCGAGCAGTACTTC. Amino acids: CASSPFPNGEQYF. V is TRBV28 and J is TRBJ2-7; D is uncertain. V lost 6 bases to trimming and J lost 6 bases, with 15 bases between them. Germline CDR1 is MDHEN and CDR2 is SYDVKM. The CDR3 extends over 13 amino acids.

CDR3 bases: TGTGCCATCAGTGGGGGGCTAGCGGGAGGACAAGAGACCCAGTACTTC. It translates to CAISGGLAGGQETQYF. V gene TRBV10-3 combines with J gene TRBJ2-5; 11 bases line up with TRBD2. Per the germline V gene, CDR1 is ENHRY and CDR2 is SYGVKD. The CDR3 totals 16 residues. J gave up 2 bases and V 4 bases, and 6 bases lay outside the gene matches.

Concerning this clone: At one end, the junction sequence differs from germline, possibly due to a read error. V usage is TRBV10-3 and J usage is TRBJ2-7; tentatively, D is TRBD1 (5 bases). The CDR3 totals 15 residues. CDR1 and CDR2 from the germline V gene are ENHRY and SYGVKD. The CDR3 DNA is TGTGCCATCAGTGAGTCGAATTGGCAGGGTGAGGCCTCGACATTC. Its protein is CAISESNWQGEASTF.

J is TRBJ2-3 and V is TRBV5-4; 13 bases are shared with TRBD2. With 4 bases clipped from V and 0 bases from J, the junction kept 5 bases outside the gene matches. This CDR3 has 17 residues. The V gene's germline CDR1 is SGHNT and CDR2 YYREEE (reference sequence). The CDR3 sequence: CASSTGLAGASTDTQYF. CDR3 coding DNA: TGTGCCAGCAGCACCGGACTAGCGGGGGCAAGCACAGATACGCAGTATTTT.

The J gene is TRBJ2-7, the V gene TRBV5-6, with TRBD2 matching over 8 bases. The CDR3 loop spans 16 amino acids. The V segment lost 1 base and the J segment 0 bases; nucleotides outside the gene matches: 6. The germline gives CDR1 SGHDT, CDR2 YYEEEE. Written as DNA, the CDR3 is TGTGCCAGCAGCTTGTTCGGGGGGGCCCACTCCTACGAGCAGTACTTC. It is translated as CASSLFGGAHSYEQYF.

This clone has just one count. V is TRBV19 and J is TRBJ1-2; D remains unclear. Deletions cut 8 bases from V and 3 bases from J, with 13 bases between. The CDR3 covers 13 residues. Germline assignment: CDR1 LNHDA and CDR2 SQIVND (reference sequence). The CDR3 DNA follows: TGTGCCAGTCGGACTCGGGGAGACTATGGCTACACCTTC. This translates into CASRTRGDYGYTF.

The chain is built from TRBV11-2 and TRBJ1-1; 7 bases are a match to TRBD1. The V gene end was trimmed by 5 bases and the J gene end by 1 base; junction bases not matched to a gene: 10. Germline V gene data show CDR1 as SGHAT and CDR2 as FQNNGV. The CDR3 covers 16 residues. As DNA, the CDR3 is TGTGCCAGCAGCCCCTGGGGACAGAGGAGGAACACTGAAGCTTTCTTT. Its translation: CASSPWGQRRNTEAFF. Combining the CDR3 with reference TRBV11-2 and TRBJ1-1 gives the whole variable domain EAGVAQSPRYKIIEKRQSVAFWCNPISGHATLYWYQQILGQGPKLLIQFQNNGVVDDSQLPKDRFSAERLKGVDSTLKIQPAKLEDSAVYLCASSPWGQRRNTEAFFGQGTRLTVV.

The chain links TRBV19 to TRBJ1-3; D ambiguous. Germline V CDR1 and CDR2: LNHDA, SQIVND (reference sequence). This CDR3 region has 17 residues. The ends were cut back, 4 bases at V and 2 bases at J, with 18 bases in the middle. The CDR3 is CASSTGRGGSPGNTIYF. CDR3 in DNA: TGTGCCAGTAGTACGGGTCGAGGAGGGTCGCCTGGAAACACCATATATTTT.

The rearrangement joins TRBV7-9 to TRBJ1-1, with D possibly being TRBD1 (6 bases). V was pared by 6 bases and J by 4 bases, with 21 bases between. The CDR3 has 16 amino acids. Germline values: CDR1 SEHNR, CDR2 FQNEAQ (reference sequence). The CDR3 spells CASSRWTAAGGTEAFF. CDR3 bases: TGTGCCAGCAGTAGATGGACAGCCGCAGGTGGCACTGAAGCTTTCTTT.

The chain has TRBV28 and TRBJ1-3; 9 nucleotides line up with TRBD1. Germline CDR1 reads MDHEN; CDR2 reads SYDVKM. Trimming at V came to 4 bases and at J to 7 bases, leaving 11 bases not matched to a gene. CDR3 length equals 16 residues. In nucleotides, the CDR3 is TGTGCCAGCAGTTCCATGGCCAGGACAGGGGCGAACACCATATATTTT. It is translated as CASSSMARTGANTIYF.

The chain carries TRBV5-6 and TRBJ1-5; D is perhaps TRBD1 (6 bases). The CDR3 contains 13 residues. Germline CDR1 reads SGHDT; CDR2 reads YYEEEE. The V gene lost 0 bases and the J gene lost 9 bases, with 10 bases spanning the gap. The CDR3 loop reads CASSLAGDRPQHF. The CDR3 DNA sequence: TGTGCCAGCAGCTTGGCAGGGGATAGGCCCCAGCATTTT.

The chain couples TRBV6-5 to TRBJ1-2; perhaps TRBD1 as D (5 bases). The CDR3 extends over 12 amino acids. The germline V gene has CDR1 MNHEY and CDR2 SVGAGI. Trimming cost V 5 bases and J 6 bases, with 10 bases left between them. Here the CDR3 DNA reads TGTGCCAGCAGTCCTCGGGGGAATGGCTACACCTTC. Amino acid sequence: CASSPRGNGYTF.

The CDR3 sequence: CSVPGVLDYGYTF. The CDR3 DNA reads as TGCAGCGTGCCAGGGGTCTTGGACTATGGCTACACCTTC. J is TRBJ1-2 and V is TRBV29-1; the D gene is possibly TRBD1 (6 bases). Germline V lookup: CDR1 SQVTM, CDR2 ANQGSEA. The CDR3 has 13 amino acids. V was cut by 6 bases and J by 3 bases, with 14 bases left in between.

This chain joins TRBV5-1 and TRBJ2-7; TRBD1 might be the D (5 bases). CDR3 size: 13 residues. The V gene's germline CDR1 is SGHRS and CDR2 YFSETQ. The germline V and J ends were trimmed by 0 bases and 5 bases, with 9 bases remaining between them. CDR3: CASSLVRGDEQYF. DNA of the CDR3: TGCGCCAGCAGCTTGGTAAGGGGCGACGAGCAGTACTTC.

The chain joins TRBV6-6 to TRBJ1-6; 7 bases line up with TRBD1. The CDR3 has 15 amino acids. Germline V lookup: CDR1 MNHNY, CDR2 SVGAGI (reference sequence). The ends lost 6 bases at V and 4 bases at J; junction bases unmatched: 6. The CDR3 coding sequence is TGTGCCAGCAGCGGGACAGCAACTTATAATTCACCCCTCCACTTT. This codes for CASSGTATYNSPLHF.

The chain is built from TRBV5-6 and TRBJ2-7; D may be TRBD2 (7 bases). Trimming took off 0 bases at V and 3 bases at J, with 10 bases between the two ends. The CDR3 runs 14 residues. CDR1 and CDR2 (germline): SGHDT, YYEEEE. CDR3 sequence reads: CASSLGGGSYEQYF. CDR3 nucleotides: TGTGCCAGCAGCTTGGGCGGGGGCAGCTACGAGCAGTACTTC.

The CDR3 loop reads CAWKERPNTGELFF. The DNA of the CDR3 is TGTGCCTGGAAGGAGAGGCCGAACACCGGGGAGCTGTTTTTT. The V and J genes are TRBV30 and TRBJ2-2; D uncertain. V dropped 4 bases and J dropped 0 bases, with 9 bases sitting between them. Germline loops: CDR1 GTSNPN, CDR2 SVGIG (reference sequence). The CDR3 runs 14 residues.

The V gene is TRBV5-5, the J gene TRBJ2-1; D possibly corresponds to TRBD1 (6 bases). Germline V lookup: CDR1 SGHKS, CDR2 YYEKEE (reference sequence). CDR3 size: 17 residues. Trimming removed 0 bases at V and 3 bases at J, with 16 bases between. The CDR3 region is CASSLGPGQAFYNEQFF. As DNA, the CDR3 is TGTGCCAGCAGCTTGGGACCGGGACAAGCTTTCTACAATGAGCAGTTCTTC. Full variable domain (remainder filled in from reference TRBV5-5 and TRBJ2-1): DAGVTQSPTHLIKTRGQQVTLRCSPISGHKSVSWYQQVLGQGPQFIFQYYEKEERGRGNFPDRFSARQFPNYSSELNVNALLLGDSALYLCASSLGPGQAFYNEQFFGPGTRLTVL.